Presented here are 29 T cell receptor beta chains from one specimen sequenced in a study of blood T cell repertoires in COVID-19. Sequencing used immunoSEQ multiplex PCR; TCRdb keeps in-frame clones, though not all of them. The sample lists roughly 250,000 clones, 80% to 85% occurring once. The specimen was peripheral blood. Source of these receptors: an older woman with active or convalescent COVID-19.

J is TRBJ1-3 and V is TRBV27; D call uncertain. V shed 2 bases and J shed 0 bases, with 5 bases lying between them. The V gene's germline CDR1 is MNHEY and CDR2 SMNVEV (reference sequence). This CDR3 has 14 residues. The CDR3 sequence is CASSLTDSGNTIYF. For the CDR3, the DNA is TGTGCCAGCAGTTTAACAGACTCTGGAAACACCATATATTTT.

This sequence joins TRBV25-1 and TRBJ1-5; no clear D gene. The CDR3 consists of 12 residues. The ends were cut back, 2 bases at V and 4 bases at J, with 3 bases in the middle. Germline values: CDR1 MGHDK, CDR2 SYGVNS. The DNA of the CDR3 is TGTGCCAGCAGTGAACTTAATCAGCCCCAGCATTTT. Amino acids: CASSELNQPQHF.

The V call is TRBV4-1, the J call TRBJ2-3; 7 bases fit TRBD2. From germline, CDR1 is MGHRA and CDR2 YSYEKL. With 0 bases clipped from V and 1 base from J, the junction kept 10 bases outside the gene matches. The CDR3 loop spans 18 amino acids. The CDR3 DNA reads TGCGCCAGCAGCCAAGATCGACCTCGGGGGGTCGGCACAGATACGCAGTATTTT. It is translated as CASSQDRPRGVGTDTQYF.

V is TRBV5-6 and J is TRBJ1-5; tentatively, D is TRBD1 (5 bases). The CDR3 length is 15 residues. V dropped 0 bases and J dropped 0 bases, with 7 bases sitting between them. Germline V lookup: CDR1 SGHDT, CDR2 YYEEEE. CDR3: CASSLAQGSNQPQHF. CDR3 DNA sequence: TGTGCCAGCAGCTTGGCCCAGGGTAGCAATCAGCCCCAGCATTTT.

Worth noting for this clone: The same CDR3 is also encoded by other DNA sequences in this sample. The V gene is TRBV29-1, the J gene TRBJ2-7; 9 positions agree with TRBD1. This CDR3 region has 14 residues. Germline V gives CDR1 SQVTM, CDR2 ANQGSEA. Germline trimming cut 2 bases from V and 2 bases from J; bases unmatched to any gene: 4. The CDR3, as DNA: TGCAGCGTTGAAAGATGGACAGGGGCCTACGAGCAGTACTTC. Translated: CSVERWTGAYEQYF.

The CDR3 region has the DNA TGTGCCAGCTCGGGGATGAACACTGAAGCTTTCTTT. This sequence encodes CASSGMNTEAFF. The chain links TRBV9 to TRBJ1-1; no firm D call. The V end lost 7 bases, the J end lost 0 bases, and 7 bases lay between the germline ends. Per germline, CDR1 SGDLS and CDR2 YYNGEE. The CDR3 totals 12 residues.

The DNA of the CDR3 is TGTGCCAGCAGCCCACGACAGGACGAGCAGTACTTC. Translated, it gives CASSPRQDEQYF. The V call is TRBV6-2 or TRBV6-3, the J call TRBJ2-7, with a possible D match to TRBD1 (6 bases). From germline, CDR1 is MNHEY and CDR2 SVGEGT. The germline V and J ends were trimmed by 6 bases and 5 bases, with 11 bases remaining between them. This CDR3 comprises 12 residues.

V is TRBV18 and J is TRBJ1-3; D is ambiguous. CDR1 is KGHSH and CDR2 is LQKENI in the germline V gene. This CDR3 is 16 amino acids long. V dropped 1 base and J dropped 2 bases, with 12 bases sitting between them. The CDR3 DNA is TGTGCCAGCTCACCACGGGCCGGACTCACTGGAAACACCATATATTTT. It is translated as CASSPRAGLTGNTIYF.

This rearrangement joins TRBV11-2 to TRBJ2-1, with 8 bases that match TRBD2. The CDR3 runs to 15 residues. CDR1 and CDR2 from the germline V gene are SGHAT and FQNNGV. V shed 5 bases and J 5 bases; nucleotides not matched to a gene: 8. CDR3 sequence: CASSPRTSPNNEQFF. CDR3 nucleotide sequence: TGTGCCAGCAGCCCCAGGACTAGCCCCAACAATGAGCAGTTCTTC. The full variable domain, its missing parts supplied by reference TRBV11-2 and TRBJ2-1, is EAGVAQSPRYKIIEKRQSVAFWCNPISGHATLYWYQQILGQGPKLLIQFQNNGVVDDSQLPKDRFSAERLKGVDSTLKIQPAKLEDSAVYLCASSPRTSPNNEQFFGPGTRLTVL.

The chain links TRBV12-3 or TRBV12-4 to TRBJ2-2; no clear D. V gave up 3 bases and J gave up 0 bases, with 2 bases separating them. There are 13 residues in the CDR3. Here the CDR3 reads CASSFTNTGELFF. The CDR3 DNA reads as TGTGCCAGCAGTTTTACGAACACCGGGGAGCTGTTTTTT.

This clone turned up a few times. This chain links TRBV19 with TRBJ1-5; 8 bases are shared with TRBD1. After removal of 2 bases from V and 2 bases from J, the junction contained 8 bases not matched to a gene. The CDR3 sequence is 17 residues long. Germline values: CDR1 LNHDA, CDR2 SQIVND (reference sequence). For the CDR3, the DNA is TGTGCCAGTAGTATAAGGCGGACAGGGCTTGGCAATCAGCCCCAGCATTTT. It translates to CASSIRRTGLGNQPQHF. The entire variable domain, with the rest obtained from reference TRBV19 and TRBJ1-5, is as follows: DGGITQSPKYLFRKEGQNVTLSCEQNLNHDAMYWYRQDPGQGLRLIYYSQIVNDFQKGDIAEGYSVSREKKESFPLTVTSAQKNPTAFYLCASSIRRTGLGNQPQHFGDGTRLSIL.

V usage is TRBV9 and J usage is TRBJ2-5; 12 nucleotides match TRBD2. V was clipped by 0 bases and J by 5 bases; unmatched bases: 5. CDR1 and CDR2 from the germline V gene are SGDLS and YYNGEE. The CDR3 consists of 16 residues. CDR3 residues: CASSVALAGGLETQYF. The CDR3 DNA sequence: TGTGCCAGCAGCGTAGCTCTAGCGGGGGGGCTGGAGACCCAGTACTTC.

This clone was found once. The rearrangement links TRBV18 to TRBJ2-1, with TRBD2 matching 9 bases. Germline trimming cut 0 bases from V and 3 bases from J; bases unmatched to any gene: 3. Germline V lookup: CDR1 KGHSH, CDR2 LQKENI. This CDR3 comprises 16 residues. CDR3 in amino acids: CASSPPSGGRYNEQFF. CDR3 bases: TGTGCCAGCTCACCACCGAGCGGGGGGCGCTACAATGAGCAGTTCTTC. Using reference TRBV18 and TRBJ2-1 for the parts outside the CDR3, the full variable domain is NAGVMQNPRHLVRRRGQEARLRCSPMKGHSHVYWYRQLPEEGLKFMVYLQKENIIDESGMPKERFSAEFPKEGPSILRIQQVVRGDSAAYFCASSPPSGGRYNEQFFGPGTRLTVL.

The chain uses TRBV6-5 and TRBJ2-7, with 12 bases fitting TRBD2. The trim removed 6 bases at V and 6 bases at J, leaving 9 bases unmatched. The CDR3 has 15 residues. Germline V gene data show CDR1 as MNHEY and CDR2 as SVGAGI. The CDR3 protein is CASSPRTSGVGEQYF. CDR3 sequence (DNA): TGTGCCAGCAGCCCGCGGACTAGCGGGGTTGGCGAGCAGTACTTC.

This rearrangement joins TRBV10-2 to TRBJ2-2, with a possible D match to TRBD2 (6 bases). Trimming shortened V by 4 bases and J by 1 base, and 10 bases separated the two germline ends. The CDR3 extends over 15 amino acids. Germline CDR1 WSHSY, CDR2 SAAADI. DNA for the CDR3: TGCGCCAGCAGTGGCGGGGCGGGGAACACCGGGGAGCTGTTTTTT. Residues: CASSGGAGNTGELFF.

The chain employs TRBV7-2 and TRBJ1-1, with a possible D match to TRBD1 (5 bases). V gave up 8 bases and J gave up 1 base, with 17 bases separating them. Germline CDR1 is SGHTA and CDR2 is FQGNSA. CDR3 length equals 15 residues. The CDR3 protein is CASFPRVRGNTEAFF. CDR3 bases: TGTGCCAGCTTCCCCAGGGTTAGAGGGAACACTGAAGCTTTCTTT.

V usage is TRBV2 and J usage is TRBJ2-3, with 11 bases aligning to TRBD2. The germline gives CDR1 SNHLY, CDR2 FYNNEI. The CDR3 totals 15 residues. The junction had 7 bases not matched to a gene; V was cut back by 9 bases and J by 2 bases. CDR3 loop: CASRGSGGATDTQYF. CDR3 DNA sequence: TGTGCCAGTCGGGGTAGCGGGGGGGCCACAGATACGCAGTATTTT.

V usage is TRBV14 and J usage is TRBJ2-3; D perhaps matches TRBD1 (5 bases). The V and J ends lost 0 bases and 4 bases respectively, with 8 bases between them. The CDR3 extends over 14 amino acids. In germline, CDR1 is SGHDN, CDR2 FVKESK. The CDR3, as DNA: TGTGCCAGCAGCCAAGATTGGGGCGCAGATACGCAGTATTTT. Translation: CASSQDWGADTQYF.

The chain has TRBV9 and TRBJ2-3; 10 bases are shared with TRBD2. CDR3 length equals 16 residues. The J segment lost 3 bases and the V segment lost 0 bases, leaving 4 bases of the junction unmatched. Looked up from germline, CDR1 is SGDLS and CDR2 is YYNGEE. The CDR3 bases are TGTGCCAGCAGCGTAGTAGCGGGGGGTTCGACAGATACGCAGTATTTT. Amino acid sequence: CASSVVAGGSTDTQYF. Drawing the rest from reference TRBV9 and TRBJ2-3, the complete variable domain is DSGVTQTPKHLITATGQRVTLRCSPRSGDLSVYWYQQSLDQGLQFLIQYYNGEERAKGNILERFSAQQFPDLHSELNLSSLELGDSALYFCASSVVAGGSTDTQYFGPGTRLTVL.

This clone was observed a few times. The chain couples TRBV7-8 to TRBJ1-1; TRBD1 aligns across 9 bases. This CDR3 is 21 amino acids long. Germline trimming cut 2 bases from V and 1 base from J; bases unmatched to any gene: 20. From germline, CDR1 is SGHVS and CDR2 FQNEAQ. The CDR3 protein is CASSLSIPGTGSRGRNTEAFF. The CDR3 region has the DNA TGTGCCAGCAGCTTAAGCATACCCGGGACAGGGTCCCGAGGGAGGAACACTGAAGCTTTCTTT.

This chain joins TRBV18 and TRBJ1-4; 8 bases align to TRBD1. Germline CDR1 is KGHSH and CDR2 is LQKENI. This CDR3 region has 18 residues. Trimming took 4 bases from V and 0 from J; bases not matched to a gene: 10. The CDR3 DNA follows: TGTGCCAGCTCACTTCGCAGCGGGACAGGAACAACTAATGAAAAACTGTTTTTT. Translating it yields CASSLRSGTGTTNEKLFF.

Here the CDR3 DNA reads TGTGCCAGCAGCCCTCCAAGGGGGCTGGGGACTGAAGCTTTCTTT. It encodes CASSPPRGLGTEAFF. The genes are TRBV9 and TRBJ1-1; 7 nucleotides match TRBD1. CDR1 SGDLS and CDR2 YYNGEE come from the germline V gene. The V gene end was trimmed by 4 bases and the J gene end by 5 bases; junction bases not matched to a gene: 11. The CDR3 covers 15 residues. The full variable domain, completed using reference TRBV9 and TRBJ1-1, is DSGVTQTPKHLITATGQRVTLRCSPRSGDLSVYWYQQSLDQGLQFLIQYYNGEERAKGNILERFSAQQFPDLHSELNLSSLELGDSALYFCASSPPRGLGTEAFFGQGTRLTVV.

The CDR3 region is CASSIRGTGSLYGYTF. CDR3 nucleotide sequence: TGTGCCAGTAGTATACGAGGGACAGGGTCCCTCTATGGCTACACCTTC. This chain connects TRBV19 to TRBJ1-2; 9 bases agree with TRBD1. J lost 4 bases, V lost 2 bases, and 8 bases had no gene match. Germline CDR1 reads LNHDA; CDR2 reads SQIVND (reference sequence). This CDR3 region has 16 residues.

This chain connects TRBV6-2 or TRBV6-3 to TRBJ1-2; perhaps TRBD1 as D (5 bases). This CDR3 spans 11 amino acids. CDR1 and CDR2 (germline): MNHEY, SVGEGT. Trimming removed 5 bases at V and 5 bases at J, with 6 bases between. CDR3 residues: CASSPGYGYTF. CDR3 nucleotides: TGTGCCAGCAGTCCAGGGTATGGCTACACCTTC.

V and J are TRBV2 and TRBJ2-2; weak D call: TRBD2 (6 bases). CDR3 length: 15 amino acids. CDR1 is SNHLY and CDR2 is FYNNEI in the germline V gene. Trimming removed 3 bases from V and 5 bases from J, with 13 bases in between. Here the CDR3 reads CASSELSGTTGELFF. Here the CDR3 DNA reads TGTGCCAGCAGTGAGTTATCAGGGACTACCGGGGAGCTGTTTTTT.

In DNA, the CDR3 is TGTGCCAGCAGCTGGGGTGCAGGGAACTATGGCTACACCTTC. Amino acid sequence: CASSWGAGNYGYTF. The rearrangement joins TRBV5-6 to TRBJ1-2; D perhaps matches TRBD1 (5 bases). Germline V gene sequence: CDR1 SGHDT, CDR2 YYEEEE. This CDR3 comprises 14 residues. V dropped 3 bases and J dropped 2 bases, with 11 bases sitting between them.

The chain recombines TRBV28 with TRBJ1-5; D is possibly TRBD1 (6 bases). The germline CDR1 and CDR2 sequences are MDHEN and SYDVKM. With 5 bases removed from V and 4 bases from J, the gap between germline ends came to 18 bases. This CDR3 has 16 residues. The CDR3 DNA is TGTGCCAGCAGTCTTGAGGGCAGGGGCATAAATCAGCCCCAGCATTTT. Protein: CASSLEGRGINQPQHF.

This clone was seen a few times. V usage is TRBV11-3 and J usage is TRBJ2-1, with D possibly being TRBD2 (6 bases). Germline assignment: CDR1 SGHNT and CDR2 YENEEA. With 3 bases removed from V and 2 bases from J, the gap between germline ends came to 8 bases. The CDR3 sequence is 14 residues long. The CDR3 loop reads CASSFGGTYNEQFF. CDR3 nucleotides: TGTGCCAGCAGCTTCGGGGGAACCTACAATGAGCAGTTCTTC.

This rearrangement joins TRBV25-1 to TRBJ1-1; D gene uncertain. Trimming cost V 4 bases and J 4 bases, with 13 bases left between them. The CDR3 covers 14 residues. Germline CDR1 reads MGHDK; CDR2 reads SYGVNS. The CDR3 bases are TGTGCCAGCAGTGTCGCCTCGGGAGGCACTGAAGCTTTCTTT. Encoded protein: CASSVASGGTEAFF.